A single sample gave rise to the 8 T cell receptor beta chains below, sequenced in a study of blood T cell repertoires in COVID-19. Assay: immunoSEQ multiplex PCR; the TCRdb copy retains only in-frame clones and omits some. The table includes roughly 200,000 clones, around 84% detected once. The sample taken for sequencing was peripheral blood. These TCRs come from a human donor in a cohort sampled during active COVID-19.

DNA for the CDR3: TGTGCCAGCAAGTTATTGCTATTGGACACTGAAGCTTTCTTT. Residues: CASKLLLLDTEAFF. The V and J genes are TRBV2 and TRBJ1-1, with D unclear. Trimming left V 7 bases short and J 3 bases short, with 15 bases between. The germline CDR1 and CDR2 sequences are SNHLY and FYNNEI. The CDR3 has 14 amino acids. The full variable domain, in which reference TRBV2 and TRBJ1-1 provide the parts outside the CDR3, is EPEVTQTPSHQVTQMGQEVILRCVPISNHLYFYWYRQILGQKVEFLVSFYNNEISEKSEIFDDQFSVERPDGSNFTLKIRSTKLEDSAMYFCASKLLLLDTEAFFGQGTRLTVV.

This chain joins TRBV14 and TRBJ2-1, with unresolved D. The CDR3 contains 16 residues. V gave up 3 bases and J gave up 0 bases, with 12 bases separating them. The germline V gene has CDR1 SGHDN and CDR2 FVKESK. CDR3 protein: CASSHSDWRSYNEQFF. For the CDR3, the DNA is TGTGCCAGCAGCCACTCCGACTGGCGCTCCTACAATGAGCAGTTCTTC. Supplemented by reference TRBV14 and TRBJ2-1, the full variable domain reads EAGVTQFPSHSVIEKGQTVTLRCDPISGHDNLYWYRRVMGKEIKFLLHFVKESKQDESGMPNNRFLAERTGGTYSTLKVQPAELEDSGVYFCASSHSDWRSYNEQFFGPGTRLTVL.

The V call is TRBV27, the J call TRBJ1-6; D not resolved. The CDR3 sequence is 12 residues long. Germline CDR1 reads MNHEY; CDR2 reads SMNVEV (reference sequence). V lost 7 bases to trimming and J lost 11 bases, with 12 bases between them. CDR3: CASMGRRPPLHF. CDR3 sequence (DNA): TGTGCCAGCATGGGGAGGAGACCACCCCTCCACTTT.

CDR3 in amino acids: CASSPERALPGGETQYF. For the CDR3, the DNA is TGTGCCAGCAGCCCCGAGAGGGCACTACCGGGAGGAGAGACCCAGTACTTC. J is TRBJ2-5 and V is TRBV9; 7 bases line up with TRBD2. Germline V gene lookup returns CDR1 SGDLS and CDR2 YYNGEE. Trimming at V came to 4 bases and at J to 4 bases, leaving 16 bases not matched to a gene. The CDR3 spans 17 residues.

J is TRBJ1-2 and V is TRBV11-3; D gene ambiguous. CDR1 is SGHNT, CDR2 YENEEA, per germline. There are 15 residues in the CDR3. The V and J ends lost 5 bases and 4 bases respectively, with 17 bases between them. The DNA for the CDR3 is TGTGCCAGCAGCCGAACGGGCTGGGAGGGCTATGGCTACACCTTC. It codes for CASSRTGWEGYGYTF.

This clone was found many times. This chain joins TRBV27 and TRBJ2-1, with D perhaps matching TRBD2 (6 bases). In germline, CDR1 is MNHEY, CDR2 SMNVEV (reference sequence). There are 13 residues in the CDR3. V gave up 5 bases and J gave up 5 bases, with 10 bases separating them. The CDR3 here is CASSPDYHNEQFF. The DNA of the CDR3 is TGTGCCAGCAGTCCGGACTATCACAATGAGCAGTTCTTC.

This chain connects TRBV6-5 to TRBJ1-1; TRBD1 aligns across 7 bases. Germline V gene data show CDR1 as MNHEY and CDR2 as SVGAGI. V shed 6 bases and J 4 bases; nucleotides not matched to a gene: 8. The CDR3 spans 14 residues. The CDR3 bases are TGTGCCAGCAGGGTGACAGGGTTCCTCACTGAAGCTTTCTTT. This sequence encodes CASRVTGFLTEAFF.

This clone appeared a single time. J is TRBJ2-6 and V is TRBV5-8; perhaps TRBD1 as D (6 bases). Germline V gene sequence: CDR1 SGHTS, CDR2 YDEGEE. This CDR3 contains 18 residues. V was shortened by 5 bases and J by 0 bases, with 18 bases between the two germline ends. The CDR3 reads CASRQGRWLGSGANVLTF. The CDR3 DNA sequence: TGTGCCAGCAGGCAGGGGAGATGGTTAGGCTCTGGGGCCAACGTCCTGACTTTC.